These T cell receptor beta chains were read from a single sample in a study of T cell repertoires in cytomegalovirus infection. TCRdb analysed the reads with MiXCR anew, one entry per CDR3 protein. The repertoire holds about a million distinct CDR3 sequences, with more than 25% as singletons. Antigens for these TCRs are unknown. The material sequenced was cultured CD8+ T cells from PBMCs, taken from culture after CMV antigen stimulation. The receptors originated from a human donor in good health (CMV status not recorded). Some clones in this sample may be carry-over from other donors' samples. The CDR3 runs from the conserved cysteine through the conserved F or W. Fields, in order: clone size, D gene, V gene, J gene, CDR3 DNA, CDR3 protein. D genes are given only for firm matches. Some rows mark clone size as missing; the rest say once, few, many or name a class of expanded clone.

-,-,TRBV5-4,TRBJ1-4,TGTGCCAGCAGCTTAGGGAATAATGAAAAACTGTTTTTT,CASSLGNNEKLFF
-,TRBD1,TRBV12-5,TRBJ2-5,TGTGCTAGTGGTTTGGTACAGGGGATCCAAGAGACCCAGTACTTC,CASGLVQGIQETQYF
-,-,TRBV24-1,TRBJ2-1,TGTGCCACCAGTGACCTTTACGGGGGTGGCACCTACAATGAGCAGTTCTTC,CATSDLYGGGTYNEQFF
-,-,TRBV12-3/TRBV12-4,TRBJ1-5,TGTGCCAGCAGTTTCTGGGCTGCGGGTCAGCCCCAGCATTTT,CASSFWAAGQPQHF
-,-,TRBV12-3/TRBV12-4,TRBJ1-1,TGTGCCAGCAGTAACCGATGGGGCACTGAAGCTTTCTTT,CASSNRWGTEAFF
few,TRBD1,TRBV7-9,TRBJ2-3,TGTGCCAGCAGCACAGGGGGCCCAGATACGCAGTATTTT,CASSTGGPDTQYF
many,-,TRBV12-3/TRBV12-4,TRBJ2-7,TGTGCCAGCAGTCAGAGTTCGGGTAGCTCCTACGAGCAGTACTTC,CASSQSSGSSYEQYF
few,-,TRBV19,TRBJ1-1,TGTGCCAGTAGCCACCAGGGGCACGACACTGAAGCTTTCTTT,CASSHQGHDTEAFF
-,-,TRBV9,TRBJ2-3,TGTGCCAGCAGCGTAGCTAGGTGTCTCCCGCCGGGAAGCACAGATACGCAGTATTTT,CASSVARCLPPGSTDTQYF
few,TRBD2,TRBV5-4,TRBJ2-4,TGTGCCAGCAGCTTAGCGGGGCAAGCCAAAAACATTCAGTACTTC,CASSLAGQAKNIQYF
-,TRBD2,TRBV7-9,TRBJ2-4,TGTGCCAGCAGCTTAAGTTCTAGCGGGGAAGCCAAAAACATTCAGTACTTC,CASSLSSSGEAKNIQYF
few,TRBD1,TRBV7-9,TRBJ2-7,TGTGCCAGCAGCTCGCGGACAGGGACCCCCTACGAGCAGTACTTC,CASSSRTGTPYEQYF
-,-,TRBV27,TRBJ2-4,TGTGCCAGCAGCTCAGACTGCGCTTACATTCAGTACTTC,CASSSDCAYIQYF
-,-,TRBV6-1,TRBJ2-1,TGTGCCAGCTACTCGATGGACAACTACAATGAGCAGTTCTTC,CASYSMDNYNEQFF
-,-,TRBV7-6,TRBJ1-3,TGTGCCAGCAGCCTATTAGGGGACACCATATATTTT,CASSLLGDTIYF
-,TRBD1,TRBV20-1,TRBJ1-1,TGCAGTGCTAGAGATAATTATAGGACAGGGGGCGGGATGGGAGCTTTCTTT,CSARDNYRTGGGMGAFF
few,TRBD1,TRBV12-3/TRBV12-4,TRBJ1-2,TGTGCCAGCAGTTTCATCCCGGGACAGGCCCCCTATGGCTACACCTTC,CASSFIPGQAPYGYTF
-,TRBD1,TRBV5-4,TRBJ1-1,TGTGCCAGCAGATATACAGGGGCTACTGAAGCTTTCTTT,CASRYTGATEAFF
few,-,TRBV5-6,TRBJ2-1,TGTGCCACAGGGCCAGGGTCAAACTACAATGAGCAGTTCTTC,CATGPGSNYNEQFF
-,TRBD1,TRBV15,TRBJ1-4,TGTGCCACCAGTCACGGACAGGGGACAACTAATGAAAAACTGTTTTTT,CATSHGQGTTNEKLFF
many,TRBD2,TRBV27,TRBJ2-3,TGTGCCACCCTCCGCCGGGGGGGCTCACGAGATACGCAGTATTTT,CATLRRGGSRDTQYF
once,-,TRBV12-3/TRBV12-4,TRBJ2-3,TGTGTCAGCAGTTTTCAGGGCCCGACAGATACGCAGTATTTT,CVSSFQGPTDTQYF
-,-,TRBV7-9,TRBJ2-2,TGTGCCAGCAAATTACCAGAGGGAACCACCAGGGAGCTGTTTTTT,CASKLPEGTTRELFF
few,-,TRBV28,TRBJ2-5,TGTGCCAGCACCCCCACCCGGACAGCCCAAGAGACCCAGTACTTC,CASTPTRTAQETQYF
-,-,TRBV6-1,TRBJ1-3,TGTGCCAGCAGCCTGGAGTCCCCGACAGAAATCTCTGGAAACACCATATATTTT,CASSLESPTEISGNTIYF
-,TRBD1,TRBV7-9,TRBJ2-2,TGTGCCAGCAACCTACCGGGACAGGGTTCGTACGCCGGGGAGCTGTTTTTT,CASNLPGQGSYAGELFF
few,-,TRBV7-9,TRBJ2-7,TGTGCCAGCAGCTCGGAGATTGACTACGAGCAGTACTTC,CASSSEIDYEQYF
-,-,TRBV6-1,TRBJ1-5,TGTGCCAACAGTGGTCTCCTTCCTGGGAGCAATCAGCCCCAGCATTTT,CANSGLLPGSNQPQHF
-,TRBD1,TRBV7-9,TRBJ1-2,TGTGCCAGCAGCGAATCGACAGGGGGTTTGCGTTATGGCTACACCTTC,CASSESTGGLRYGYTF
-,TRBD1,TRBV6-5,TRBJ2-7,TGTGCCAGCAGTTCCGGCAGGGGGATCTCCTACGAGCAGTACTTC,CASSSGRGISYEQYF
many,-,TRBV20-1,TRBJ1-1,TGCAGTGCCGGACACGGCCCGAACACTGAAGCTTTCTTT,CSAGHGPNTEAFF
few,-,TRBV4-3,TRBJ1-5,TGCGCCAGCAGCCAAGATTTGACCGGGATCAATCCTATATATAGCAATCAGCCCCAGCATTTT,CASSQDLTGINPIYSNQPQHF
many,TRBD1,TRBV7-2,TRBJ1-5,TGTGCCAGCAGTCCCGTGACAGGGGACGGTCAGCCCCAGCATTTT,CASSPVTGDGQPQHF
many,TRBD2,TRBV7-8,TRBJ2-3,TGTGCCAGCAGTTACGGGACTAGCGGGGAACGGGTCACAGATACGCAGTATTTT,CASSYGTSGERVTDTQYF
once,-,TRBV7-8,TRBJ2-1,TGTGCCAGCAGCTTAGGGGGGGAATGGAATGAGCAGTTCTTC,CASSLGGEWNEQFF
few,-,TRBV4-1,TRBJ1-1,TGCGCCAGCAGCCAAGATTGGGAGGGAACTGAAGCTTTCTTT,CASSQDWEGTEAFF
many,-,TRBV27,TRBJ1-2,TGTGCCAGCAGTTTAAGGGGCCCTAACTATGGCTACACCTTC,CASSLRGPNYGYTF
few,TRBD1,TRBV19,TRBJ1-5,TGTGCCAGTAGTATAGTTAGGGACAGTAGCAATCAGCCCCAGCATTTT,CASSIVRDSSNQPQHF
many,-,TRBV7-6,TRBJ2-1,TGTGCCAGCAGTCTCGACAGGTCCCTCCCCAATGAGCAGTTCTTC,CASSLDRSLPNEQFF
few,-,TRBV19,TRBJ2-2,TGTGCCAGTACCTGGCAGATTACGAACACCGGGGAGCTGTTTTTT,CASTWQITNTGELFF
few,-,TRBV2,TRBJ1-1,TGTGCCAGCAGTCAGGGGAATTTAGGTGCTGAAGCTTTCTTT,CASSQGNLGAEAFF
-,TRBD2,TRBV7-9,TRBJ2-1,TGTGCCGGAATTAGCGGGGGCCGTTACAATGAGCAGTTCTTC,CAGISGGRYNEQFF
many,-,TRBV6-2/TRBV6-3,TRBJ1-5,TGTGCCAGCAGGCCAGTCGTCCCCCAGTTGGGCAATCAGCCCCAGCATTTT,CASRPVVPQLGNQPQHF
many,-,TRBV6-1,TRBJ1-6,TGTGCCAGCGAATTGAGTATTCGTTCACCCCTCCACTTT,CASELSIRSPLHF
-,-,TRBV11-2,TRBJ1-2,TGTGCCAGCAGCCCCAATAACCGGGGCTACACCTTC,CASSPNNRGYTF
-,-,TRBV12-3/TRBV12-4,TRBJ1-1,TGTGCCAGCAGTTCCAAGCCGAACACTGAAGCTTTCTTT,CASSSKPNTEAFF
many,TRBD2,TRBV6-2/TRBV6-3,TRBJ2-3,TGTGCCAGCAGTTACGAGAGGAATAGCGGGGGAAAGACCCGCACAGATACGCAGTATTTT,CASSYERNSGGKTRTDTQYF
many,-,TRBV7-2,TRBJ1-2,TGTGCCAGCAGCTTAGCGGATGGGCCAAACTATGGCTACACCTTC,CASSLADGPNYGYTF
few,-,TRBV2,TRBJ1-2,TGTGCCAGCATAGGTCGGGCAGGATCAACCATCTATGGCTACACCTTC,CASIGRAGSTIYGYTF
-,-,TRBV19,TRBJ1-1,TGTGCCAGCATCCCTAACAGGGACCTGAACACTGAAGCTTTCTTT,CASIPNRDLNTEAFF
-,TRBD2,TRBV9,TRBJ2-3,TGTGCCAGCAGCGCAAGCGGGGGGTCAGCAGATACGCAGTATTTT,CASSASGGSADTQYF
-,-,TRBV19,TRBJ1-2,TGTGCCACGACAGGTTTTGACCCCTATGGCTACACCTTC,CATTGFDPYGYTF
few,-,TRBV6-1,TRBJ2-5,TGTGCCAGCAGTGAATTCTTAGGGGAAAAGACCCAGTACTTC,CASSEFLGEKTQYF
many,-,TRBV5-1,TRBJ2-7,TGCGCCAGCAGCAAACTAGGCATTTACCACGAGCAGTACTTC,CASSKLGIYHEQYF
-,-,TRBV27,TRBJ2-7,TGTGCCAGCAGTTTAAGTTCAGGGGATTCCGTGAACGAGCAGTACTTC,CASSLSSGDSVNEQYF
-,TRBD2,TRBV6-6,TRBJ2-2,TGTGCCAGCAGTTACTCGCGGGGGGGCTTCGGGGAGCTGTTTTTT,CASSYSRGGFGELFF
-,TRBD2,TRBV3-1,TRBJ2-5,TGTGCCAGCAGCCAAGATATGAGCGGGGGGCTTCAAGAGACCCAGTACTTC,CASSQDMSGGLQETQYF